The clone carrying this T cell receptor beta chain was recorded only once. These data come from a study of technical replicates of blood from a few donors. The repertoire was sequenced with immunoSEQ multiplex PCR; TCRdb's copy has only in-frame clones and lacks some. The sample lists 95,000 to 100,000 clones, 90% to 96% occurring once. The clonotype originates from a human donor in good health. The source material was T cells isolated from PBMCs.

As DNA, the CDR3 is TGTGCTAGTGGTTTGACTAGGACAGGGGGCATTTGGGATTCACCCCTCCACTTT. Amino acids: CASGLTRTGGIWDSPLHF. The chain couples TRBV12-5 to TRBJ1-6; TRBD1 matches 11 bases. The CDR3 covers 18 residues. The V gene's germline CDR1 is LGHNT and CDR2 FRNRAP. Losses at the gene ends were 2 bases for V and 8 bases for J; bases not matched to a gene: 11.